The clone carrying this TCR beta chain was seen a single time. Its target is unknown. The CDR3 sequence is 14 residues long. CDR1 and CDR2 (germline): MNHEY, SVGAGI. Trimming at V came to 6 bases and at J to 7 bases, leaving 7 bases not matched to a gene. This sample stems from a study of graft-versus-host responses after intestinal transplantation. The overall study: Anti-thymocyte globulin induction was given to all recipients, followed by tacrolimus and steroids for 2 to 4 years.

This table comes from immunoSEQ multiplex PCR, and its TCRdb copy is limited to in-frame clones, with some not included. The table includes nearly 110,000 clones, approximately 86% detected once. Regarding the study as a whole: Recipient marrow held GvH clones, some first seen in ileum or blood.

The specimen was unstimulated CD4+ T cells sorted from spleen or lymph node cells, collected before transplant. This receptor was identified in a human donor who was the organ donor for an intestinal transplant. The chain employs TRBV6-5 and TRBJ1-4; 8 positions agree with TRBD1. For the CDR3, the DNA is TGTGCCAGCAGATCGACAGGGGACCCTGAAAAACTGTTTTTT. Encoded protein: CASRSTGDPEKLFF.